Listed below are T cell receptor beta chains from one sample, sequenced in a study of identical twins. MiXCR was run by TCRdb on the 5' RACE reads, yielding one entry per CDR3 protein. Here the sample spans hundreds of thousands of distinct CDR3 sequences, around 6% being singletons. The specimen sequenced was naive T cells sorted from blood. Every receptor here comes from a man aged 18 to 30 in good health. Each CDR3 is given with its conserved first and last residue. The D gene is left open where the match is weak. Clone size is not always given. Where it is, it says once, few, many or a class for expanded clones.

>many|-|TRBV12-3/TRBV12-4|TRBJ2-2
TGTGCCAGCACTTTTTCTGGGGAAGCGAACACCGGGGAGCTGTTTTTT
CASTFSGEANTGELFF
>-|TRBD1|TRBV12-3/TRBV12-4|TRBJ1-4
TGTGCCAGCACCGGGGACAGAGAAAATGAAAAACTGTTTTTT
CASTGDRENEKLFF
>-|TRBD2|TRBV10-3|TRBJ2-4
TGTGCCATCAGTGGTACCCGAGAGCGGGATAGGAACATTCAGTACTTC
CAISGTRERDRNIQYF
>many|TRBD2|TRBV20-1|TRBJ2-3
TGCAGTGCTAGAGTTCCGGGACTAGCGGTCTCAGATACGCAGTATTTT
CSARVPGLAVSDTQYF
>few|TRBD2|TRBV15|TRBJ2-1
TGTGCCACCAGCAGAGATCCGGGACTAGAGTGGAGTGAGCAGTTCTTC
CATSRDPGLEWSEQFF
>-|TRBD2|TRBV7-9|TRBJ2-3
TGTGCCAGCAGCCTCGCGGGGACTAAAGATACGCAGTATTTT
CASSLAGTKDTQYF
>many|TRBD2|TRBV5-1|TRBJ2-1
TGCGCCAGCAGCTTTAGGTCTAGCGGGACCTATGAGCAGTTCTTC
CASSFRSSGTYEQFF
>many|-|TRBV7-9|TRBJ2-1
TGTGCCAGCAGCCATGACAGAAACAATGAGCAGTTCTTC
CASSHDRNNEQFF
>many|TRBD2|TRBV10-3|TRBJ2-7
TGTGCCATCAGAGGACTAGCGGGAAACGAGCAGTACTTC
CAIRGLAGNEQYF
>many|-|TRBV9|TRBJ2-1
TGTGCCAGCAGCGTAGAAGGACTGGAATACAATGAGCAGTTCTTC
CASSVEGLEYNEQFF
>-|TRBD2|TRBV2|TRBJ2-1
TGTGCCAGTAACCGACTAGCGGGAGCTGGAAATGAGCAGTTCTTC
CASNRLAGAGNEQFF
>few|TRBD2|TRBV28|TRBJ2-7
TGTGCCAGCAGTTTTGGCCTAGCGGGAGCCTACGAGCAGTACTTC
CASSFGLAGAYEQYF
>many|TRBD2|TRBV5-1|TRBJ2-1
TGCGCCAGCAAGACTTCTAGCGGACAGTTCTTC
CASKTSSGQFF
>few|-|TRBV7-6|TRBJ2-7
TGTGCCAGCAGCAACCCTCCAGAGGGGTCTTACGAGCAGTACTTC
CASSNPPEGSYEQYF
>-|TRBD2|TRBV5-1|TRBJ2-5
TGCGCCAGTAACTTAGCGGGAGGACAAGAGACCCAGTACTTC
CASNLAGGQETQYF
>-|TRBD1|TRBV9|TRBJ2-3
TGTGCCAGCAGCTCGGACAGGGCTAGCACAGATACGCAGTATTTT
CASSSDRASTDTQYF
>-|-|TRBV3-1|TRBJ2-1
TGTGCCAGCAGCCCCCAGGATTTGCACAATGAGCAGTTCTTC
CASSPQDLHNEQFF
>many|TRBD2|TRBV2|TRBJ2-3
TGTGCCAGCAGTGTACTAGCGGAAGTAGCGTATTTT
CASSVLAEVAYF
>-|-|TRBV29-1|TRBJ2-3
TGCAGCGTTGAGGGTGTGGAACAGGGAACGTATACGCAGTATTTT
CSVEGVEQGTYTQYF
>many|TRBD1|TRBV28|TRBJ2-7
TGTGCCAGCAGTCCGGACAGGGGGGTGGACGAGCAGTACTTC
CASSPDRGVDEQYF
>many|-|TRBV28|TRBJ2-6
TGTGCCAGCAGTTTTTTCCTCATCTCTGGGGCCAACGTCCTGACTTTC
CASSFFLISGANVLTF
>few|-|TRBV24-1|TRBJ1-2
TGTGCCACCCGGGGACTGGATAACTATGGCTACACCTTC
CATRGLDNYGYTF
>few|TRBD1|TRBV12-3/TRBV12-4|TRBJ1-2
TGTGCCAGCACTGTAGGGACAGTGAAAGCTAACTATGGCTACACCTTC
CASTVGTVKANYGYTF
>-|-|TRBV9|TRBJ1-1
TGTGCCAGCAGCGTAGGGGGTTGGTGTGATCCTAAGGACACTGAAGCTTTCTTT
CASSVGGWCDPKDTEAFF
>few|TRBD2|TRBV20-1|TRBJ2-1
TGCAGTGCTACGGGGCGCGGGAGGGCCCTGGTAGATGAGCAGTTCTTC
CSATGRGRALVDEQFF
>many|-|TRBV5-1|TRBJ1-6
TGCGCCAGCAGCTTGGCCTTCGGGGGGAGTGGATCACCCCTCCACTTT
CASSLAFGGSGSPLHF
>few|TRBD2|TRBV5-1|TRBJ2-5
TGCGCCAGCAGCAGAACTAGCGGGGGAGAAGAGACCCAGTACTTC
CASSRTSGGEETQYF
>-|TRBD1|TRBV6-6|TRBJ1-1
TGTGCCAGCAGTACCGGACAGGGGCCAGAAGCTTTCTTT
CASSTGQGPEAFF
>many|-|TRBV6-1|TRBJ2-2
TGTGCCAGTCGACCCCGGCGGGGCACCGGGGAGCTGTTTTTT
CASRPRRGTGELFF
>-|TRBD2|TRBV5-1|TRBJ2-1
TGCGCCAGCAGCCCGGAGGTGGCTAGCGGCCTCAATGAGCAGTTCTTC
CASSPEVASGLNEQFF
>many|-|TRBV12-3/TRBV12-4|TRBJ1-5
TGTGCCAGCAGTTTAAGCCGGGGTCTCCAGCCCCAGCATTTT
CASSLSRGLQPQHF
>-|TRBD2|TRBV7-3|TRBJ2-2
TGTGCCAGCAGCTTAGGGTTTATGGCGGGAGAGGACACCGGGGAGCTGTTTTTT
CASSLGFMAGEDTGELFF
>few|-|TRBV19|TRBJ2-1
TGTGCCAGTAGTATTAGCCGAAACAATGAGCAGTTCTTC
CASSISRNNEQFF
>few|-|TRBV7-9|TRBJ2-7
TGTGCCAGCAGCCAGCCGCCTCCGGGACACTCCCAGGACGAGCAGTACTTC
CASSQPPPGHSQDEQYF
>-|-|TRBV18|TRBJ1-1
TGTGCCAGCTCACCACTTAGGGTCGACAGAGATAAAGGGAACACTGAAGCTTTCTTT
CASSPLRVDRDKGNTEAFF
>many|TRBD1|TRBV28|TRBJ2-7
TGTGCCAGCAGTTTGGAGGGCGGGACAGGACCGTTCTACGAGCAGTACTTC
CASSLEGGTGPFYEQYF
>many|-|TRBV12-3/TRBV12-4|TRBJ1-1
TGTGCCAGCAGTTTGGGCAGGAGGGCCACTGAAGCTTTCTTT
CASSLGRRATEAFF
>many|TRBD1|TRBV4-2|TRBJ2-3
TGTGCCAGCAGCCTCGGACAGGGACCAAGGATTACAGATACGCAGTATTTT
CASSLGQGPRITDTQYF
>many|-|TRBV6-1|TRBJ2-3
TGTGCCAGCAGTAAACCGGGACTTCACACAGATACGCAGTATTTT
CASSKPGLHTDTQYF
>few|-|TRBV6-5|TRBJ2-5
TGTGCCAGCAGCCGACTAGATGAGACCCAGTACTTC
CASSRLDETQYF
>few|TRBD2|TRBV30|TRBJ2-7
TGTGCCTGGATTGGCCGGGGGAGGGACTACGAGCAGTACTTC
CAWIGRGRDYEQYF
>-|-|TRBV12-3/TRBV12-4|TRBJ1-5
TGTGCCAGCAGACAACAGGGAATAAGCAATCAGCCCCAGCATTTT
CASRQQGISNQPQHF
>many|TRBD2|TRBV18|TRBJ2-1
TGTGCCAGCTCACGAGGACTAGCGGGAGGAGGGTCCTACAATGAGCAGTTCTTC
CASSRGLAGGGSYNEQFF
>many|-|TRBV11-2|TRBJ2-5
TGTGCCAGCAGCTTAAACGACCTTTTTGAGACCCAGTACTTC
CASSLNDLFETQYF
>-|TRBD2|TRBV24-1|TRBJ2-3
TGTGCCACCAGTGATCCTCGGACTAGCGGGGGCTACACAGATACGCAGTATTTT
CATSDPRTSGGYTDTQYF
>many|-|TRBV29-1|TRBJ2-7
TGCAGCGTTGTCCCTAGCCCACTCATCAGGGACGAGCAGTACTTC
CSVVPSPLIRDEQYF
>few|-|TRBV28|TRBJ2-3
TGTGCCAGCAGCTCTACTACTCCGGATACGCAGTATTTT
CASSSTTPDTQYF
>many|TRBD1|TRBV6-1|TRBJ1-5
TGTGCCAGCAGTGAATATGGAGACAGGGGCAATCAGCCCCAGCATTTT
CASSEYGDRGNQPQHF
>many|TRBD1|TRBV12-3/TRBV12-4|TRBJ1-2
TGTGCCAGCAGTTTACTGACAGGGGTTTCGCGTGGCTACACCTTC
CASSLLTGVSRGYTF
>-|-|TRBV7-9|TRBJ2-3
TGTGCCAGCAGCTTTATCCCGATACTCAGGCCAGATACGCAGTATTTT
CASSFIPILRPDTQYF
>many|TRBD2|TRBV6-5|TRBJ2-1
TGTGCCAGCAGTTACCAACTAGCGGGAGGCAATGAGCAGTTCTTC
CASSYQLAGGNEQFF
>few|-|TRBV5-1|TRBJ2-6
TGCGCCAGCAGCACAGGACGAAGCTCTGGGGCCAACGTCCTGACTTTC
CASSTGRSSGANVLTF
>few|TRBD1|TRBV18|TRBJ2-2
TGTGCCAGCTCACCGTTGGGACAGGGTGAGACCGGGGAGCTGTTTTTT
CASSPLGQGETGELFF